This is a list of T cell receptor beta chains from one sample in a study of blood T cells in healthy people across ages. TCRdb ran MiXCR on the 5' RACE reads and lists one entry per CDR3 protein. Of some 750,000 distinct CDR3 sequences listed, 22% are singletons. Sequences were obtained from blood. The receptors shown here come from a man in his 70s in good health. Both conserved end residues are part of each CDR3. Each record gives: V gene, J gene, D gene, clone size, CDR3 protein, CDR3 DNA. A D gene is named only where the DNA matches it firmly. Clone size is stated in some rows and not others, as once, few, many or a class when expanded.

>TRBV6-1|TRBJ1-5|.|.
CASTVAHSNQPQHF
TGTGCCAGCACAGTAGCCCATAGCAATCAGCCCCAGCATTTT
>TRBV5-1|TRBJ2-7|.|few
CASSPLQGNYEQYF
TGCGCCAGCAGCCCCCTCCAGGGAAACTACGAGCAGTACTTC
>TRBV12-5|TRBJ2-1|.|.
CASGLGNTRYEGNEQFF
TGTGCTAGTGGTTTGGGGAACACTAGGTACGAAGGGAATGAGCAGTTCTTC
>TRBV20-1|TRBJ1-4|.|few
CSPSDATNEKLFF
TGCAGCCCCTCGGACGCAACTAATGAAAAACTGTTTTTT
>TRBV6-5|TRBJ2-2|.|.
CAIRAPRGGGELFF
TGTGCCATACGGGCCCCCCGGGGCGGCGGGGAGCTGTTTTTT
>TRBV15|TRBJ1-1|.|few
CATSRGGAENTEAFF
TGTGCCACCAGCAGAGGAGGGGCAGAAAACACTGAAGCTTTCTTT
>TRBV7-8|TRBJ1-2|TRBD1|many
CASSSRDRTLYGYTF
TGTGCCAGCAGCTCCCGGGACAGGACTCTCTATGGCTACACCTTC
>TRBV6-1|TRBJ2-1|.|few
CASRTTGYNEQFF
TGTGCCAGCAGGACTACAGGGTACAATGAGCAGTTCTTC
>TRBV12-3/TRBV12-4|TRBJ1-6|.|many
CASSFDRKNSPLHF
TGTGCCAGCAGTTTCGACAGGAAAAATTCACCCCTCCACTTT
>TRBV11-2|TRBJ1-5|.|few
CASSRALGSNQPQHF
TGTGCCAGCAGCAGGGCTCTGGGGAGCAATCAGCCCCAGCATTTT
>TRBV12-3/TRBV12-4|TRBJ2-5|.|many
CASSLQGSQETQYF
TGTGCCAGCAGTTTACAGGGCTCCCAAGAGACCCAGTACTTC
>TRBV7-6|TRBJ2-7|.|few
CASSLVWDEQYF
TGTGCCAGCAGCTTAGTATGGGACGAGCAGTACTTC
>TRBV6-5|TRBJ2-1|.|.
CASTLALNEQFF
TGTGCCAGCACCTTAGCTCTCAATGAGCAGTTCTTC
>TRBV12-3/TRBV12-4|TRBJ1-1|TRBD1|few
CASHHRGTEIEAFF
TGTGCCAGCCACCACAGGGGGACAGAGATCGAAGCTTTCTTT
>TRBV2|TRBJ2-1|.|few
CASEGDNEQFF
TGTGCCAGCGAGGGGGACAATGAGCAGTTCTTC
>TRBV7-2|TRBJ1-1|.|.
CASSWLPTQNTEAFF
TGTGCCAGCAGCTGGTTACCTACTCAGAACACTGAAGCTTTCTTT
>TRBV6-6|TRBJ1-2|TRBD1|.
CAVRQGDNHGYTF
TGTGCCGTTCGACAGGGGGATAACCATGGCTACACCTTC
>TRBV6-5|TRBJ2-3|.|.
CASSYSLTNTDTQYF
TGTGCCAGCAGTTACTCCCTCACGAACACAGATACGCAGTATTTT
>TRBV29-1|TRBJ2-3|.|many
CSVFPRTSTDTQYF
TGCAGCGTTTTCCCTCGGACTAGCACAGATACGCAGTATTTT
>TRBV12-3/TRBV12-4|TRBJ2-3|.|.
CASSHYRARTDTQYF
TGTGCCAGCAGTCATTACCGGGCCCGCACAGATACGCAGTATTTT
>TRBV11-2|TRBJ1-2|TRBD1|few
CASSSRTGLNYGYTF
TGTGCCAGCAGCTCACGGACAGGGCTCAACTATGGCTACACCTTC
>TRBV7-6|TRBJ2-3|TRBD2|.
CASSLAPLRSGGADTQYF
TGTGCCAGCAGCTTAGCCCCCCTGAGGAGCGGGGGGGCGGATACGCAGTATTTT
>TRBV3-1|TRBJ2-3|.|.
CASSHPSERIDTQYF
TGTGCCAGCAGCCACCCTAGCGAGAGGATAGATACGCAGTATTTT
>TRBV5-1|TRBJ2-4|TRBD1|few
CASSLGQGMVKNIQYF
TGCGCCAGCAGCCTAGGACAGGGTATGGTAAAAAACATTCAGTACTTC
>TRBV6-2/TRBV6-3|TRBJ2-1|.|.
CASSSLSAYPYNEQFF
TGTGCCAGCAGTTCGTTGTCAGCCTATCCCTACAATGAGCAGTTCTTC